Below are 29 T cell receptor beta chains sequenced from a single sample in a study of blood T cell repertoires in COVID-19. TCRdb's table, derived via immunoSEQ multiplex PCR, lists solely in-frame clones and lacks some. The profile shows roughly 430,000 clones, over 75% of them singletons. The sequenced material came from PBMCs or T cells enriched from blood (not recorded which). The receptors stem from a woman aged 18-29 years who had been exposed to COVID-19.

The rearrangement links TRBV27 to TRBJ1-1; 10 bases fit TRBD1. Looked up from germline, CDR1 is MNHEY and CDR2 is SMNVEV (reference sequence). The length of the CDR3 is 15 residues. With 5 bases clipped from V and 10 bases from J, the junction kept 13 bases outside the gene matches. The CDR3 DNA is TGTGCCAGCAGTGCCCACGGGACAGGGGAAATAGGAGCTTTCTTT. The encoded protein is CASSAHGTGEIGAFF.

This clone is a singleton in its sample. V gene TRBV6-5 combines with J gene TRBJ1-1, with D perhaps matching TRBD1 (6 bases). Germline CDR1 MNHEY, CDR2 SVGAGI. The V end lost 4 bases, the J end lost 4 bases, and 16 bases lay between the germline ends. This CDR3 has 15 residues. The CDR3 bases are TGTGCCAGCAGTTCCACGCGACAGGCGGGCACTGAAGCTTTCTTT. Amino acids: CASSSTRQAGTEAFF.

This clone has just one count. The genes are TRBV6-5 and TRBJ1-5; perhaps TRBD1 as D (6 bases). The V gene lost 5 bases and the J gene lost 6 bases, with 8 bases spanning the gap. CDR3 length: 12 amino acids. CDR1 is MNHEY and CDR2 is SVGAGI in the germline V gene. The CDR3 protein is CASSKQGQPQHF. The CDR3 DNA reads TGTGCCAGCAGTAAACAGGGTCAGCCCCAGCATTTT.

The gene calls are TRBV5-6 and TRBJ2-7, with D maybe TRBD2 (6 bases). V was trimmed by 0 bases and J by 3 bases, leaving 13 bases between them. The CDR3 runs to 15 residues. CDR1 and CDR2 (germline): SGHDT, YYEEEE. CDR3 DNA: TGTGCCAGCAGCTTGGTGGGGACGGGGGACTACGAGCAGTACTTC. It encodes CASSLVGTGDYEQYF.

This sequence joins TRBV15 and TRBJ2-5; D is perhaps TRBD1 (5 bases). Germline V gene lookup returns CDR1 LNHNV and CDR2 YYDKDF (reference sequence). Trimming removed 3 bases from V and 2 bases from J, with 7 bases in between. The CDR3 extends over 13 amino acids. As DNA, the CDR3 is TGTGCCACCAGCAGGGGGCCACAAGAGACCCAGTACTTC. It yields the protein CATSRGPQETQYF. The variable domain in full, with the rest retrieved from reference TRBV15 and TRBJ2-5, is DAMVIQNPRYQVTQFGKPVTLSCSQTLNHNVMYWYQQKSSQAPKLLFHYYDKDFNNEADTPDNFQSRRPNTSFCFLDIRSPGLGDTAMYLCATSRGPQETQYFGPGTRLLVL.

The chain recombines TRBV5-1 with TRBJ2-1; D is uncertain. V was trimmed by 4 bases and J by 3 bases, leaving 11 bases between them. The germline V gene encodes CDR1 SGHRS and CDR2 YFSETQ. The CDR3 has 14 amino acids. CDR3 residues: CASSPRRDYNEQFF. The CDR3 DNA is TGCGCCAGCAGCCCCCGGAGAGACTACAATGAGCAGTTCTTC.

The rearrangement links TRBV11-2 to TRBJ2-1, with D tentatively TRBD1 (5 bases). Trimming removed 3 bases from V and 2 bases from J, with 14 bases in between. Germline V gene sequence: CDR1 SGHAT, CDR2 FQNNGV. The CDR3 totals 16 residues. CDR3 amino acids: CASSFSGQGPYNEQFF. CDR3 DNA sequence: TGTGCCAGCAGCTTCTCCGGGCAGGGCCCCTACAATGAGCAGTTCTTC.

The chain joins TRBV5-8 to TRBJ2-2; possibly TRBD2 for D (6 bases). Trimming took 0 bases from V and 2 from J, leaving 11 bases between them. Looked up from germline, CDR1 is SGHTS and CDR2 is YDEGEE. The CDR3 runs 16 residues. The CDR3 sequence is CASSLVGDFNTGELFF. CDR3 nucleotides: TGTGCCAGCAGCTTGGTTGGGGACTTTAACACCGGGGAGCTGTTTTTT.

This chain connects TRBV18 to TRBJ2-5; 14 nucleotides agree with TRBD2. This CDR3 spans 17 amino acids. The V gene end was trimmed by 3 bases and the J gene end by 2 bases; junction bases not matched to a gene: 5. CDR1 and CDR2 from the germline V gene are KGHSH and LQKENI. The CDR3: CASSPGLAGAKQETQYF. The CDR3 bases are TGTGCCAGCTCACCGGGACTAGCGGGGGCCAAACAAGAGACCCAGTACTTC.

This clone occurred once. The chain employs TRBV5-1 and TRBJ1-1, with 7 bases that match TRBD1. Germline values: CDR1 SGHRS, CDR2 YFSETQ. Trimming at V came to 1 base and at J to 3 bases, leaving 6 bases not matched to a gene. The CDR3 runs to 15 residues. CDR3 sequence (DNA): TGCGCCAGCAGCTTGATCTCAGGGGGTGACACTGAAGCTTTCTTT. Translating it yields CASSLISGGDTEAFF.

The rearrangement uses TRBV7-7 and TRBJ2-7, with 10 bases aligning to TRBD2. Germline V CDR1 and CDR2: SSHAT, FNYEAQ (reference sequence). The CDR3 covers 15 residues. DNA of the CDR3: TGTGCTAGCGCCGCCGGGACTAGCGTCTTCTACGAGCAGTACTTC. It codes for CASAAGTSVFYEQYF.

This chain uses TRBV6-5 with TRBJ1-4; no definite D call. Germline CDR1 and CDR2: MNHEY and SVGAGI. This CDR3 has 15 residues. V lost 6 bases to trimming and J lost 5 bases, with 16 bases between them. The CDR3 is CASRGSRSLNEKLFF. The CDR3 DNA reads as TGTGCCAGCAGGGGGAGCCGGTCCCTAAATGAAAAACTGTTTTTT.

The chain combines TRBV4-1 with TRBJ1-2; TRBD1 matches at 9 bases. This CDR3 spans 16 amino acids. Trimming took 6 bases from V and 3 from J; bases not matched to a gene: 11. CDR1 and CDR2 from the germline V gene are MGHRA and YSYEKL. The CDR3 DNA reads as TGCGCCAGCAGTGAGTCCGGGACAGGGAACGACTATGGCTACACCTTC. Protein sequence: CASSESGTGNDYGYTF.

V is TRBV20-1 and J is TRBJ2-5, with D maybe TRBD1 (5 bases). The CDR3 spans 13 residues. V shed 3 bases and J shed 5 bases, with 13 bases lying between them. Germline values: CDR1 DFQATT, CDR2 SNEGSKA (reference sequence). The CDR3, as DNA: TGCAGTGCTAGTGGGCAGGGTGGGGAGACCCAGTACTTC. Protein: CSASGQGGETQYF.

V and J are TRBV5-5 and TRBJ2-7; tentative D call: TRBD1 (6 bases). Trimming took 2 bases from V and 2 from J, leaving 8 bases between them. This CDR3 has 13 residues. The germline V gene encodes CDR1 SGHKS and CDR2 YYEKEE (reference sequence). CDR3 in DNA: TGTGCCAGCAGCTTAACAGGGCCCTACGAGCAGTACTTC. The encoded protein is CASSLTGPYEQYF.

This chain joins TRBV19 and TRBJ1-4, with 9 bases that match TRBD1. The germline CDR1 and CDR2 sequences are LNHDA and SQIVND (reference sequence). Trimming at V came to 5 bases and at J to 6 bases, leaving 4 bases not matched to a gene. This CDR3 is 14 amino acids long. CDR3 coding DNA: TGTGCCAGTAGTCACAGGGGGCTGTATGAAAAACTGTTTTTT. Translation: CASSHRGLYEKLFF.

The chain joins TRBV3-1 (or the pseudogene TRBV3-2) to TRBJ2-3; D uncertain. Per germline, CDR1 LGHDT and CDR2 YNNKEL (reference sequence). The CDR3 is made up of 17 amino acids. The V end was cut by 0 bases, the J end by 4 bases, with 17 bases between. The CDR3 bases are TGTGCCAGCAGCCAAGATCCAGTATCAGGATCTTCAGATACGCAGTATTTT. Translation gives CASSQDPVSGSSDTQYF.

The chain uses TRBV28 and TRBJ2-5, with 7 bases that match TRBD2. CDR1 and CDR2 from the germline V gene are MDHEN and SYDVKM. The junction had 0 bases not matched to a gene; V was cut back by 4 bases and J by 1 base. This CDR3 comprises 13 residues. The CDR3 region has the DNA TGTGCCAGCAGTTCGGGGGGCCAAGAGACCCAGTACTTC. Encoded protein: CASSSGGQETQYF. Complete variable domain (other parts from reference TRBV28 and TRBJ2-5): DVKVTQSSRYLVKRTGEKVFLECVQDMDHENMFWYRQDPGLGLRLIYFSYDVKMKEKGDIPEGYSVSREKKERFSLILESASTNQTSMYLCASSSGGQETQYFGPGTRLLVL.

The V gene is TRBV25-1, the J gene TRBJ2-5, with 7 bases aligning to TRBD2. Losses at the gene ends were 3 bases for V and 5 bases for J; bases not matched to a gene: 9. The CDR3 consists of 15 residues. Per the germline V gene, CDR1 is MGHDK and CDR2 is SYGVNS. CDR3 bases: TGTGCCAGCAGTGAGTCCTACGGACTAGGGGAGACCCAGTACTTC. Protein sequence: CASSESYGLGETQYF. Using reference TRBV25-1 and TRBJ2-5 for the parts outside the CDR3, the full variable domain is EADIYQTPRYLVIGTGKKITLECSQTMGHDKMYWYQQDPGMELHLIHYSYGVNSTEKGDLSSESTVSRIRTEHFPLTLESARPSHTSQYLCASSESYGLGETQYFGPGTRLLVL.

The chain uses TRBV7-9 and TRBJ2-2, with D possibly being TRBD1 (7 bases). CDR3 size: 19 residues. Trimming cost V 3 bases and J 0 bases, with 20 bases left between them. Germline values: CDR1 SEHNR, CDR2 FQNEAQ (reference sequence). Here the CDR3 reads CASSLAAGGPDSNTGELFF. The DNA of the CDR3 is TGTGCCAGCAGCTTGGCTGCAGGGGGGCCGGACTCGAACACCGGGGAGCTGTTTTTT.

The chain is built from TRBV6-5 and TRBJ2-7, with D uncertain. The germline gives CDR1 MNHEY, CDR2 SVGAGI. This CDR3 has 13 residues. With 0 bases removed from V and 7 bases from J, the gap between germline ends came to 10 bases. Here the CDR3 reads CASSYSAFGEQYF. Written as DNA, the CDR3 is TGTGCCAGCAGTTACTCCGCTTTCGGGGAGCAGTACTTC.

The chain has TRBV7-3 and TRBJ2-5, with D possibly being TRBD2 (5 bases). The CDR3 has 12 residues. V was shortened by 2 bases and J by 7 bases, with 8 bases between the two germline ends. The germline V gene has CDR1 SGHTA and CDR2 FQGTGA. DNA of the CDR3: TGTGCCAGCAGCTTACCGGCGGGGACCCAGTACTTC. It codes for CASSLPAGTQYF.

The chain recombines TRBV28 with TRBJ2-2; TRBD1 is a possible D gene (6 bases). The CDR3 is 14 residues long. Germline CDR1 reads MDHEN; CDR2 reads SYDVKM. The V and J ends lost 11 bases and 2 bases respectively, with 15 bases between them. The CDR3 protein is CAGKGHSNTGELFF. The CDR3 DNA reads as TGTGCCGGGAAGGGACATTCTAACACCGGGGAGCTGTTTTTT.

The gene calls are TRBV7-9 and TRBJ1-4, with no clear D. CDR1 is SEHNR and CDR2 is FQNEAQ in the germline V gene (reference sequence). Trimming shortened V by 5 bases and J by 0 bases, and 10 bases separated the two germline ends. The CDR3 has 15 amino acids. DNA of the CDR3: TGTGCCAGCAGCCCGGGAGCTTCAACTAATGAAAAACTGTTTTTT. Translated, it gives CASSPGASTNEKLFF.

V usage is TRBV7-2 and J usage is TRBJ2-3, with TRBD2 matching over 9 bases. Germline V gene sequence: CDR1 SGHTA, CDR2 FQGNSA. Trimming at V came to 3 bases and at J to 1 base, leaving 5 bases not matched to a gene. CDR3 length: 16 amino acids. Written as DNA, the CDR3 is TGTGCCAGCAGCTTGGAGCGGGGGGCCGGCACAGATACGCAGTATTTT. Amino acid sequence: CASSLERGAGTDTQYF.

This clone has only one observation. The rearrangement joins TRBV7-8 to TRBJ2-7, with 11 bases aligning to TRBD2. V dropped 0 bases and J dropped 4; count of bases not matched to a gene: 11. Germline CDR1 SGHVS, CDR2 FQNEAQ. The CDR3 is 18 amino acids. In nucleotides, the CDR3 is TGTGCCAGCAGCTTAGCGGCCCTAGCGGGGGGCACTAGGTACGAGCAGTACTTC. Translating gives CASSLAALAGGTRYEQYF.

This clone was counted once. DNA for the CDR3: TGTGCCAGCAGCTTAGAATCGGGGTCCCCCACCGGGGAGCTGTTTTTT. Translation: CASSLESGSPTGELFF. V usage is TRBV11-3 and J usage is TRBJ2-2; D is perhaps TRBD2 (5 bases). V lost 0 bases, J lost 4 bases, and 12 bases lay in between. Germline V lookup: CDR1 SGHNT, CDR2 YENEEA. The CDR3 is made up of 16 amino acids.

The J gene is TRBJ2-2, the V gene TRBV7-2; the D gene is possibly TRBD1 (6 bases). This CDR3 contains 14 residues. The V gene lost 3 bases and the J gene lost 6 bases, with 11 bases spanning the gap. The germline gives CDR1 SGHTA, CDR2 FQGNSA. This chain's CDR3 is CASSFNRVAGELFF. The CDR3 region has the DNA TGTGCCAGCAGCTTTAACAGGGTGGCCGGGGAGCTGTTTTTT.

This chain joins TRBV28 and TRBJ2-3; 7 positions match TRBD2. V was clipped by 6 bases and J by 3 bases; unmatched bases: 9. Looked up from germline, CDR1 is MDHEN and CDR2 is SYDVKM. This CDR3 contains 15 residues. In nucleotides, the CDR3 is TGTGCCAGCAGGCCTCTAGCGGCGGCAACAGATACGCAGTATTTT. It yields the protein CASRPLAAATDTQYF.